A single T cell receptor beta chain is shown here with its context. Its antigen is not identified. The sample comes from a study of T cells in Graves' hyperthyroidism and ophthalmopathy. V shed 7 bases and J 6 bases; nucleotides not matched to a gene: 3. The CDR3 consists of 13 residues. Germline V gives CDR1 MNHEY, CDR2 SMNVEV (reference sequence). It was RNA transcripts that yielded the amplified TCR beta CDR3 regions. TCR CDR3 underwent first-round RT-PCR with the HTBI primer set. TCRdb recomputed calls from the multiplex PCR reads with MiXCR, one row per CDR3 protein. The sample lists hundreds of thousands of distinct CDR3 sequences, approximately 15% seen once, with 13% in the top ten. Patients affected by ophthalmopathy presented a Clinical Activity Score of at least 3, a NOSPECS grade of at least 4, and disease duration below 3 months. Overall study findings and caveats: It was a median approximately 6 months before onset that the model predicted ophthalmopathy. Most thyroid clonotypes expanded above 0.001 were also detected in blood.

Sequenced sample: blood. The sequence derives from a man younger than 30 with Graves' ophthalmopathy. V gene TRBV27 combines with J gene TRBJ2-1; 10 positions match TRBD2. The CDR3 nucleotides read TGTGCCAGCACTAGCGGGGGCCGCAATGAGCAGTTCTTC. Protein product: CASTSGGRNEQFF.